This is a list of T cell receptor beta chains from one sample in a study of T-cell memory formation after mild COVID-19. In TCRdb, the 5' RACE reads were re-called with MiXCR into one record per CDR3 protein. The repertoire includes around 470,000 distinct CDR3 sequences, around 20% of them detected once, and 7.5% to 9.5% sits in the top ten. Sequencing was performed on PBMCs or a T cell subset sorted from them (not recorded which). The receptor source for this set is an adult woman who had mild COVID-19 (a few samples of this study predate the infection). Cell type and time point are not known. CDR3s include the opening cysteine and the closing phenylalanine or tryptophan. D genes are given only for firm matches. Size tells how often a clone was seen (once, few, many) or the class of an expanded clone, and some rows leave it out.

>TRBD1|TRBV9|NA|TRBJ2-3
TGTGCCAGCAGCGACAGGGGGCTTGGCACAGATACGCAGTATTTT
CASSDRGLGTDTQYF
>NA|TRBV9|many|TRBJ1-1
TGTGCCAGCAGCGCAAACCTGAACACTGAAGCTTTCTTT
CASSANLNTEAFF
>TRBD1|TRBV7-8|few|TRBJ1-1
TGTGCCAGCAGCTCGAGGGGGCGCGGGGACACTGAAGCTTTCTTT
CASSSRGRGDTEAFF
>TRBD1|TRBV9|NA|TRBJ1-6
TGTGCCAGCAGCCCGTACTCGGACAGGAGCTCCTATAATTCACCCCTCCACTTT
CASSPYSDRSSYNSPLHF
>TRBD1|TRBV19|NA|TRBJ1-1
TGTGCCAGTACCGAATCTAGGGGGCCGAACACTGAAGCTTTCTTT
CASTESRGPNTEAFF
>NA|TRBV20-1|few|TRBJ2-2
TGCAGTGCTAGGACTCCGAACACCGGGGAGCTGTTTTTT
CSARTPNTGELFF
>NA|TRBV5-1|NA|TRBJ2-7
TGCGCCAGCAGTACCTCAGCGAACTCCTACGAGCAGTACTTC
CASSTSANSYEQYF
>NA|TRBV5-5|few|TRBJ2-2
TGTGCCAGCAGCTTGGTTCCAGATCCAGACACCGGGGAGCTGTTTTTT
CASSLVPDPDTGELFF
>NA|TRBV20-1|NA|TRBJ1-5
TGCAGTGCTACCCGACGTCAGGGCTGGGAGCCCCAGCATTTT
CSATRRQGWEPQHF
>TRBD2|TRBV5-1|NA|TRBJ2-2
TGCGCCAGCAGCTATATAGCGGGGGTGAACACCGGGGAGCTGTTTTTT
CASSYIAGVNTGELFF
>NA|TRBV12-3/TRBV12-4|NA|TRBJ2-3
TGTGCCAGCAGTTTAGATGGTTTTACAGATACGCAGTATTTT
CASSLDGFTDTQYF
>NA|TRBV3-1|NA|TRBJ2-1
TGTGCCAGCAGCCAAGATCTACAGCGGGCCTACAATGAGCAGTTCTTC
CASSQDLQRAYNEQFF
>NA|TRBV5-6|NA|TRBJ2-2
TGTGCCAGCAGCTTGACAGCGGAGACCGGGGAGCTGTTTTTT
CASSLTAETGELFF
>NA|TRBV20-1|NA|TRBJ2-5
TGCAGTGCTAGTTTTGACGGGATAGTGGAGACCCAGTACTTC
CSASFDGIVETQYF
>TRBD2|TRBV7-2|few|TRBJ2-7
TGTGCCAGCAGCTTAGGTTCTAGCGGGATGTACGAGCAGTACTTC
CASSLGSSGMYEQYF
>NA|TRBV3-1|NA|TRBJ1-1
TGTGCCAGCAGCCAAGATGGTCCGGAGACTGAAGCTTTCTTT
CASSQDGPETEAFF
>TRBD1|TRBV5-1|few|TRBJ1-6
TGCGCCAGCAGCCGGGGACAGGGGGCTTCACCCCTCCACTTT
CASSRGQGASPLHF
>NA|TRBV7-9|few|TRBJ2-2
TGTGCCAGCAGCTTATCCGGGGGCGGCGGGGAGCTGTTTTTT
CASSLSGGGGELFF
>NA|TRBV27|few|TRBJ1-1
TGTGCCAGCCGACCACAAGAGAACACTGAAGCTTTCTTT
CASRPQENTEAFF
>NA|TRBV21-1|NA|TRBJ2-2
TGTGCCAGCAGCAAACCATCCGGGACAGCCGAATATTCGAACACCGGGGAGCTGTTTTTT
CASSKPSGTAEYSNTGELFF
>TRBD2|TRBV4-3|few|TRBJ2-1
TGCGCCAGCAGCCCGAGGTTGGCGGGAGACTACAATGAGCAGTTCTTC
CASSPRLAGDYNEQFF
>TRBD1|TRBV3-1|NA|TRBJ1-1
TGTGCCAGCAGCCCCAGGGGGCTGGGCACTGAAGCTTTCTTT
CASSPRGLGTEAFF